A selection of T cell receptor beta chains follows, all from one sample in a study of regulatory T cells in long-lasting Graves disease. One entry per CDR3 protein, called by TCRdb with MiXCR from the multiplex PCR reads. The sample contains hundreds of thousands of distinct CDR3 sequences, 15% to 20% of which appear only once. These data are also associated with another study on T cells in Graves' hyperthyroidism and ophthalmopathy.

Specimen: peripheral blood mononuclear cells (PBMCs), collected at new diagnosis, from a patient treated with antithyroid drugs. These receptors all come from a woman aged 40 to 65 with Graves disease. CDR3s include the opening cysteine and the closing phenylalanine or tryptophan. The D gene is left open where the match is weak. A row's size may be missing; if present it is once, few, many or a size class.

.,TRBV5-1,TRBJ2-7,few,14,CASSLSGRGGEQYF,TGCGCCAGCAGCTTGTCGGGCAGGGGGGGCGAGCAGTACTTC
TRBD1,TRBV5-1,TRBJ2-5,many,16,CASSPSTGGYQETQYF,TGCGCCAGCAGCCCCTCGACAGGGGGGTACCAAGAGACCCAGTACTTC
.,TRBV7-9,TRBJ2-2,few,15,CASSPGTPRTGELFF,TGTGCCAGCAGCCCCGGGACTCCTCGGACCGGGGAGCTGTTTTTT
TRBD1,TRBV15,TRBJ1-1,many,13,CATSVTGGLGAFF,TGTGCCACCAGCGTTACAGGGGGACTCGGGGCTTTCTTT
.,TRBV27,TRBJ2-7,many,14,CASSSQGGSYEQYF,TGTGCCAGCAGTTCCCAGGGGGGGTCCTACGAGCAGTACTTC
.,TRBV12-3/TRBV12-4,TRBJ1-5,many,15,CASRGQFYSNQPQHF,TGTGCCAGCAGAGGACAGTTTTATAGCAATCAGCCCCAGCATTTT
.,TRBV18,TRBJ1-2,many,16,CASSPPLKGGLYGYTF,TGTGCCAGCTCACCACCGCTAAAGGGGGGATTGTATGGCTACACCTTC
.,TRBV6-1,TRBJ1-6,many,14,CASRGTLYNSPLHF,TGTGCCAGCCGGGGCACCCTCTATAATTCACCCCTCCACTTT
.,TRBV12-3/TRBV12-4,TRBJ1-2,.,13,CASSLGDVYGYTF,TGTGCCAGCAGTTTGGGGGACGTCTATGGCTACACCTTC
TRBD2,TRBV7-2,TRBJ2-1,.,14,CASRPGGGHNEQFF,TGTGCCAGCAGACCCGGGGGGGGGCATAATGAGCAGTTCTTC
.,TRBV19,TRBJ2-5,few,14,CASSKLGSRETQYF,TGTGCCAGTAGTAAATTAGGGTCCCGGGAGACCCAGTACTTC
.,TRBV10-3,TRBJ1-1,many,12,CAISVGGTEAFF,TGTGCCATCAGTGTGGGGGGCACTGAAGCTTTCTTT
.,TRBV7-9,TRBJ2-1,.,16,CASSLGLAVFRNEQFF,TGTGCCAGCAGCTTAGGTTTGGCAGTTTTCCGCAATGAGCAGTTCTTC
TRBD1,TRBV7-2,TRBJ1-5,few,15,CASSLEGDRGQPQHF,TGTGCCAGCAGCTTAGAAGGGGACAGGGGACAGCCCCAGCATTTT
.,TRBV2,TRBJ2-6,many,13,CASYYAGANVLTF,TGTGCCAGCTATTATGCTGGGGCCAACGTCCTGACTTTC
TRBD1,TRBV19,TRBJ1-5,.,15,CASSKETGGIKPQHF,TGTGCCAGTAGTAAAGAGACAGGGGGAATCAAGCCCCAGCATTTT
.,TRBV19,TRBJ1-6,few,13,CASSLRFDSPLHF,TGTGCCAGTAGTCTCCGGTTTGATTCACCCCTCCACTTT
.,TRBV20-1,TRBJ1-1,few,14,CSAIGPGAPPEAFF,TGCAGTGCAATTGGGCCCGGGGCCCCTCCTGAAGCTTTCTTT
TRBD1,TRBV20-1,TRBJ1-1,few,13,CSATFGTVGGAFF,TGCAGTGCTACCTTCGGGACAGTCGGGGGGGCTTTCTTT
.,TRBV20-1,TRBJ1-2,.,12,CSARTPLNGYTF,TGCAGTGCTAGAACCCCCTTGAATGGCTACACCTTC
TRBD1,TRBV19,TRBJ1-6,.,15,CASSFDRGAISPLHF,TGTGCCAGTAGTTTCGACAGGGGAGCGATTTCACCCCTCCACTTT
.,TRBV12-3/TRBV12-4,TRBJ1-5,many,17,CASSFGGLTVGNQPQHF,TGTGCCAGCAGTTTCGGGGGGCTAACCGTGGGCAATCAGCCCCAGCATTTT
.,TRBV2,TRBJ2-3,few,13,CASAGVNTDTQYF,TGTGCCAGCGCTGGGGTAAACACAGATACGCAGTATTTT
.,TRBV6-2/TRBV6-3,TRBJ1-1,.,13,CASSLRTVAEAFF,TGTGCCAGCAGTCTACGGACGGTTGCTGAAGCTTTCTTT
TRBD1,TRBV30,TRBJ2-7,.,19,CAWTLPGQGVAGRTYEQYF,TGTGCCTGGACCTTGCCGGGACAGGGGGTAGCGGGCAGGACCTACGAGCAGTACTTC
TRBD2,TRBV9,TRBJ2-3,many,15,CASSPRLAGADTQYF,TGTGCCAGCAGCCCTCGACTAGCGGGGGCAGATACGCAGTATTTT